Each of the 14 T cell receptor beta chains below was sequenced from the same sample in a study of regulatory T cells in long-lasting Graves disease. The TCR beta library used iRepertoire HTBI primers with Arm-PCR amplification of CDR3. One entry per CDR3 protein results from TCRdb running MiXCR on the multiplex PCR reads. The sample lists 400,000 to 500,000 distinct CDR3 sequences, approximately 16% occurring once. The sample's time point: newly diagnosed GD, antithyroid drugs for less than 3 months. Generation of the TCR library employed RNA extracted from PBMCs. The same sample was also studied in work on T cells in Graves' hyperthyroidism and ophthalmopathy.

The sample in question was peripheral blood mononuclear cells (PBMCs), obtained at new diagnosis, from a patient treated with antithyroid drugs. These receptor sequences come from a middle-aged woman with Graves disease.

The chain joins TRBV19 to TRBJ2-3; D gene uncertain. Germline V lookup: CDR1 LNHDA, CDR2 SQIVND (reference sequence). Deletions cut 3 bases from V and 5 bases from J, with 18 bases between. The CDR3 contains 16 residues. DNA for the CDR3: TGTGCCAGTAGTATTACCACGGGCCTTGAAGGAGATACGCAGTATTTT. It codes for CASSITTGLEGDTQYF.

This clonotype has ten or more counts. The V call is TRBV14, the J call TRBJ1-1, with no clear D. Per germline, CDR1 SGHDN and CDR2 FVKESK. The V gene lost 2 bases and the J gene lost 4 bases, with 5 bases spanning the gap. CDR3 length: 12 residues. The CDR3 bases are TGTGCCAGCAGCCAATTCAGCACTGAAGCTTTCTTT. Its protein is CASSQFSTEAFF.

This clonotype was seen repeatedly, ten times or more. The chain uses TRBV3-1 and TRBJ1-1; D perhaps matches TRBD1 (5 bases). The CDR3 is made up of 13 amino acids. Germline-derived CDR1 and CDR2 are LGHDT and YNNKEL (reference sequence). Trimming cost V 8 bases and J 4 bases, with 14 bases left between them. The CDR3 nucleotides read TGTGCCAGCGGAGAGGAGGGGCGCACTGAAGCTTTCTTT. It codes for CASGEEGRTEAFF.

This clonotype was counted ten times or more. The chain joins TRBV11-2 to TRBJ1-6; 8 bases match TRBD1. The J segment lost 2 bases and the V segment lost 4 bases, leaving 4 bases of the junction unmatched. This CDR3 is 16 amino acids long. In germline, CDR1 is SGHAT, CDR2 FQNNGV. CDR3 protein: CASSSPTGAYNSPLHF. The CDR3 nucleotides read TGTGCCAGCAGCTCGCCGACAGGGGCCTATAATTCACCCCTCCACTTT.

The rearrangement links TRBV27 to TRBJ2-1, with 14 positions matching TRBD2. From germline, CDR1 is MNHEY and CDR2 SMNVEV (reference sequence). The CDR3 is 16 residues long. J lost 8 bases, V lost 6 bases, and 9 bases had no gene match. The DNA for the CDR3 is TGTGCCAGCAGAAATTTTGGGACTAGCGGGGGTGATGAGCAGTTCTTC. Its translation: CASRNFGTSGGDEQFF.

This clonotype was observed many times. The rearrangement joins TRBV30 to TRBJ2-5; no reliable D call. The germline V gene has CDR1 GTSNPN and CDR2 SVGIG (reference sequence). Trimming cost V 6 bases and J 4 bases, with 12 bases left between them. This CDR3 is 12 amino acids long. CDR3 bases: TGTGCCTGCCTTGAGACCGGAGAGACCCAGTACTTC. Its protein product is CACLETGETQYF. The variable domain in full, completed from reference TRBV30 and TRBJ2-5, reads SQTIHQWPATLVQPVGSPLSLECTVEGTSNPNLYWYRQAAGRGLQLLFYSVGIGQISSEVPQNLSASRPQDRQFILSSKKLLLSDSGFYLCACLETGETQYFGPGTRLLVL.

The sample holds many counts of this clonotype. This chain joins TRBV12-5 and TRBJ2-6; D may be TRBD1 or TRBD2 (6 bases each). Germline CDR1 LGHNT, CDR2 FRNRAP. V lost 6 bases, J lost 1 base, and 10 bases lay in between. The CDR3 is 15 amino acids. The CDR3 loop is CASGRGGSGANVLTF. The CDR3 DNA is TGTGCTAGTGGCCGAGGGGGGTCTGGGGCCAACGTCCTGACTTTC.

This clonotype has at least ten counts. This chain uses TRBV7-9 with TRBJ2-1; 10 positions match TRBD2. V shed 1 base, J shed 2 bases, and the junction held 5 bases outside the gene matches. This CDR3 contains 17 residues. The V gene's germline CDR1 is SEHNR and CDR2 FQNEAQ (reference sequence). This CDR3 is CASSLGVLAGAYNEQFF. Here the CDR3 DNA reads TGTGCCAGCAGCTTAGGGGTGCTAGCGGGAGCCTACAATGAGCAGTTCTTC.

This chain links TRBV7-9 with TRBJ1-2; TRBD1 matches at 8 bases. Germline V gene lookup returns CDR1 SEHNR and CDR2 FQNEAQ (reference sequence). The junction had 12 bases not matched to a gene; V was cut back by 5 bases and J by 7 bases. The CDR3 runs 15 residues. CDR3 region: CASSLIESGGSGYTF. CDR3 nucleotide sequence: TGTGCCAGCAGCCTTATTGAGTCAGGGGGCAGTGGCTACACCTTC.

The chain is built from TRBV30 and TRBJ2-5, with 7 bases fitting TRBD2. The CDR3 has 15 amino acids. Germline-derived CDR1 and CDR2 are GTSNPN and SVGIG (reference sequence). The junction had 9 bases not matched to a gene; V was cut back by 3 bases and J by 2 bases. The CDR3 DNA reads TGTGCCTGGAGCGCCGGGACTACCATTCAAGAGACCCAGTACTTC. It specifies CAWSAGTTIQETQYF.

This clonotype was counted at least ten times. The genes are TRBV27 and TRBJ1-5, with 8 bases matching TRBD1. The CDR3 covers 17 residues. The V segment lost 4 bases and the J segment 0 bases; nucleotides outside the gene matches: 8. Germline V lookup: CDR1 MNHEY, CDR2 SMNVEV (reference sequence). CDR3 DNA: TGTGCCAGCAGTTCCGGGACAGGCATTTATAGCAATCAGCCCCAGCATTTT. It yields the protein CASSSGTGIYSNQPQHF.

This clonotype was detected ten times or more. The rearrangement joins TRBV28 to TRBJ1-5, with 7 bases that match TRBD1. The CDR3 has 17 residues. Germline trimming cut 6 bases from V and 0 bases from J; bases unmatched to any gene: 11. CDR1 is MDHEN and CDR2 is SYDVKM in the germline V gene. CDR3 in DNA: TGTGCCAGCAGACCCGACAGGGCTCGGGGTAGCAATCAGCCCCAGCATTTT. Translated, it gives CASRPDRARGSNQPQHF.

This clonotype has a count of ten or more. V gene TRBV7-2 combines with J gene TRBJ2-7, with a possible D match to TRBD1 (5 bases). The length of the CDR3 is 15 residues. Trimming shortened V by 7 bases and J by 2 bases, and 18 bases separated the two germline ends. CDR1 SGHTA and CDR2 FQGNSA come from the germline V gene. CDR3 sequence (DNA): TGTGCCAGCAAAACATGGGGCAACCCAACCTACGAGCAGTACTTC. It translates to CASKTWGNPTYEQYF.

In DNA, the CDR3 is TGTGCCAGCAGCCCACGCCGGGGGGCTTACGAGCAGTACTTC. Encoded protein: CASSPRRGAYEQYF. V gene TRBV7-6 combines with J gene TRBJ2-7, with a weak D call TRBD2 (7 bases). Per germline, CDR1 SGHVS and CDR2 FNYEAQ. V was pared by 5 bases and J by 4 bases, with 15 bases between. The CDR3 is 14 amino acids.